This T cell receptor beta chain originates from a study of cytomegalovirus exposure and HLA in healthy donors. On the study more broadly: Early release data held some 80 million unique TCRs from HLA-typed donors. Study-wide results and limits: As a later analysis revealed, the rate of TCR association differed by HLA locus, with DRB1 most and HLA-C fewest.

Remarks on this clone: Its antigen is not identified.

PCR amplification relied on 60 Vbeta primers (plus 13 Jbeta primers). Using immunoSEQ multiplex PCR, the repertoire was profiled, and TCRdb retains in-frame clones only, with some absent. The sample holds 150,000 to 200,000 clones, approximately 70% seen once. The specimen was PBMCs. This receptor was obtained from a human donor in good health.

As DNA, the CDR3 is TGTGCCAGCAGCGTCGAACTTGGGACAGGGGGCGAAGAGACCCAGTACTTC. This sequence encodes CASSVELGTGGEETQYF. The V call is TRBV9, the J call TRBJ2-5; 12 bases agree with TRBD1. J was trimmed by 3 bases and V by 2 bases; bases with no gene match: 8. The CDR3 is 17 residues long. The germline V gene has CDR1 SGDLS and CDR2 YYNGEE.